This T cell receptor beta chain was profiled in a study of CD8+CD57+ T cells in acquired aplastic anemia. Study-wide context: The mean DNA yield obtained from sorted CD4+ and CD8+ cells came to approximately 3.2 ug. Study outcomes and limitations: Almost 30 sequences, all CD8+ CDR3, were shared between patients and controls. The CD8+ Simpson's diversity of patients and controls was not significantly different.

Losses at the gene ends were 2 bases for V and 5 bases for J; bases not matched to a gene: 5. The germline CDR1 and CDR2 sequences are DFQATT and SNEGSKA (reference sequence). The CDR3 consists of 13 residues. Sequenced patients had shown CD8+CD57+ cell expansion by flow cytometry. Among the patients, all had severe acquired aplastic anemia. Using genomic DNA as the template, TCR beta VDJ and CDR3 profiling was carried out. TCRdb called the reads again in MiXCR, with one record for every CDR3 protein. The sample yields 250,000 to 300,000 distinct CDR3 sequences, under 65% seen once. A note on this clonotype: Antigen: not known.

Sequences were obtained from sorted CD4+, CD8+, or CD8+CD57+ T cells (not recorded which) from PBMCs. This sequence originates from a human donor with aplastic anemia. This chain links TRBV20-1 with TRBJ1-2; 7 bases agree with TRBD1. CDR3 sequence: CSARWDSNYGYTF. The DNA for the CDR3 is TGCAGTGCTAGATGGGACAGTAATTATGGCTACACCTTC.